Each of the 13 T cell receptor beta chains below was sequenced from the same sample in a study of graft-versus-host responses after intestinal transplantation. TCRdb's table, derived via immunoSEQ multiplex PCR, lists solely in-frame clones and lacks some. The data contain around 90,000 clones, 92% of them seen just once; the ten biggest clones take up approximately 0.064%. Their antigens are not known. The sample consisted of unstimulated CD8+ T cells sorted from spleen or lymph node cells, taken before transplant. The receptors were sampled from a human donor who was the organ donor for an intestinal transplant.

The gene calls are TRBV30 and TRBJ2-5; 15 bases line up with TRBD2. Per the germline V gene, CDR1 is GTSNPN and CDR2 is SVGIG (reference sequence). The CDR3 sequence is 13 residues long. V shed 5 bases and J 5 bases; nucleotides not matched to a gene: 0. CDR3 coding DNA: TGTGCCTGGGGGACTAGCGGGGGGGAGACCCAGTACTTC. Translation: CAWGTSGGETQYF.

The chain recombines TRBV7-2 with TRBJ2-5, with D possibly matching TRBD2 (5 bases). The CDR3 loop spans 17 amino acids. Germline-derived CDR1 and CDR2 are SGHTA and FQGNSA. V shed 7 bases and J shed 2 bases, with 23 bases lying between them. The CDR3 reads CASTSFPRGASQETQYF. The CDR3 DNA follows: TGTGCCAGCACCAGCTTCCCCCGGGGAGCATCTCAAGAGACCCAGTACTTC.

The V and J genes are TRBV10-3 and TRBJ2-1; no clear D gene. Germline-derived CDR1 and CDR2 are ENHRY and SYGVKD. The V gene lost 8 bases and the J gene lost 2 bases, with 10 bases spanning the gap. The CDR3 is made up of 13 amino acids. CDR3: CAIGPLTYNEQFF. The CDR3, as DNA: TGTGCCATCGGCCCCTTGACCTACAATGAGCAGTTCTTC.

The chain joins TRBV19 to TRBJ1-5; D possibly corresponds to TRBD1 (5 bases). CDR1 LNHDA and CDR2 SQIVND come from the germline V gene (reference sequence). There are 15 residues in the CDR3. V was pared by 3 bases and J by 3 bases, with 12 bases between. CDR3 nucleotide sequence: TGTGCCAGTAGTATTCCCAGGGTTTACAATCAGCCCCAGCATTTT. Translated: CASSIPRVYNQPQHF.

This chain joins TRBV7-6 and TRBJ1-4; tentative D call: TRBD1 (6 bases). The germline V and J ends were trimmed by 2 bases and 6 bases, with 13 bases remaining between them. Germline CDR1 SGHVS, CDR2 FNYEAQ. CDR3 length: 15 amino acids. Here the CDR3 DNA reads TGTGCCAGCAGCTTATTCGAGACAGGAGATGAAAAACTGTTTTTT. Residues: CASSLFETGDEKLFF.

CDR3 in DNA: TGTGCCAGCCGTCAGGGTTTCGACGAGCAGTACTTC. Translating it yields CASRQGFDEQYF. The genes are TRBV5-6 and TRBJ2-7; TRBD1 might be the D (5 bases). Germline lookup yields CDR1 SGHDT and CDR2 YYEEEE. CDR3 size: 12 residues. V dropped 7 bases and J dropped 5 bases, with 13 bases sitting between them. Based on the CDR3 plus reference TRBV5-6 and TRBJ2-7, the full variable domain is DAGVTQSPTHLIKTRGQQVTLRCSPKSGHDTVSWYQQALGQGPQFIFQYYEEEERQRGNFPDRFSGHQFPNYSSELNVNALLLGDSALYLCASRQGFDEQYFGPGTRLTVT.

The count of this clone is one. V is TRBV28 and J is TRBJ2-5; D perhaps matches TRBD1 (6 bases). Judging by the DNA end, TRBJ2-7 fits better; the J call may be wrong. The CDR3 has 13 residues. CDR1 is MDHEN and CDR2 is SYDVKM in the germline V gene. The chain's CDR3 is CASRINRVGEQYF. The CDR3 coding sequence is TGTGCCAGCAGAATAAACAGGGTTGGCGAGCAGTACTTC.

The chain couples TRBV2 to TRBJ2-1, with unresolved D. The germline gives CDR1 SNHLY, CDR2 FYNNEI. Trimming took 8 bases from V and 5 from J, leaving 13 bases between them. The CDR3 runs 13 residues. In nucleotides, the CDR3 is TGTGCCAGCCTAAGTGGTTCCAACAATGAGCAGTTCTTC. Protein sequence: CASLSGSNNEQFF.

The V gene is TRBV12-5, the J gene TRBJ1-1, with 10 bases lining up with TRBD1. The ends lost 6 bases at V and 8 bases at J; junction bases unmatched: 9. This CDR3 comprises 14 residues. Germline CDR1 is LGHNT and CDR2 is FRNRAP. CDR3 protein: CASGPTDRGPEAFF. CDR3 nucleotide sequence: TGTGCTAGTGGCCCCACAGACAGGGGGCCGGAAGCTTTCTTT.

This sequence joins TRBV30 and TRBJ2-7, with 7 bases matching TRBD1. J gave up 2 bases and V 4 bases, and 5 bases lay outside the gene matches. CDR3 length equals 13 residues. CDR1 and CDR2 (germline): GTSNPN, SVGIG (reference sequence). The CDR3 sequence: CAWTRDRAYEQYF. The CDR3 DNA sequence: TGTGCCTGGACACGGGACAGAGCCTACGAGCAGTACTTC.

This rearrangement joins TRBV15 to TRBJ1-4; tentative D call: TRBD1 (5 bases). V lost 1 base and J lost 6, with 12 bases in between. Germline V gene sequence: CDR1 LNHNV, CDR2 YYDKDF (reference sequence). This CDR3 has 15 amino acids. The CDR3 bases are TGTGCCACCAGCAGAGGTTCAGGGTTGGATGAAAAACTGTTTTTT. Protein: CATSRGSGLDEKLFF.

The chain combines TRBV7-9 with TRBJ1-6; weak D call: TRBD1 (6 bases). Germline V gene lookup returns CDR1 SEHNR and CDR2 FQNEAQ (reference sequence). V dropped 1 base and J dropped 8 bases, with 12 bases sitting between them. The CDR3 is 15 amino acids. The CDR3 region is CASSLDVGAYSPLHF. The CDR3, as DNA: TGTGCCAGCAGCTTAGACGTGGGGGCTTATTCACCCCTCCACTTT.

The chain combines TRBV7-8 with TRBJ2-1, with 7 nucleotides matching TRBD1. Germline V gene sequence: CDR1 SGHVS, CDR2 FQNEAQ. This CDR3 contains 17 residues. V trimming: 5 bases; J trimming: 2 bases; junction bases outside the gene matches: 12. Written as DNA, the CDR3 is TGTGCCAGCAGCAAAACCGGGACAGCAACTACCTACAATGAGCAGTTCTTC. Amino acid sequence: CASSKTGTATTYNEQFF.